This TCR beta chain came from a study of T cells after yellow fever vaccination. 5'RACE template switching generated TCR cDNA, adding a universal primer site and UMIs. TCRdb reanalysed the 5' RACE reads using MiXCR and keeps one entry per CDR3 protein. The profile shows about 350,000 distinct CDR3 sequences, under 14% of them singletons. The table lists this clonotype with many counts. CDR1 and CDR2 (germline): SGHTA, FQGNSA. The CDR3 sequence is 13 residues long. The ends were cut back, 5 bases at V and 11 bases at J, with 16 bases in the middle. The sequencing used PBMCs, collected on the day of the first yellow fever vaccination. The chain links TRBV7-2 to TRBJ1-5; TRBD1 is a possible D gene (6 bases). The clonotype was recovered from a man between 18 and 35 years old who received the YFV17D yellow fever vaccine. The CDR3 sequence: CASSVRGDQAQHF. Here the CDR3 DNA reads TGTGCCAGCAGCGTAAGGGGGGATCAAGCCCAGCATTTT.